These 19 T cell receptor beta chains were sequenced from one sample in a study of CD8+ T cells in alopecia areata. As the sequencing template, cDNA was produced by extracting RNA and reverse transcribing it. Produced via immunoSEQ multiplex PCR; TCRdb's table is partial and in-frame only. The data show 130,000 to 150,000 clones, with about half seen just once and around 1% held by the top ten. The sample here was CD4+ T cells sorted from blood, taken at week 0. The receptor source for this set is a human donor with alopecia areata.

This chain connects TRBV30 to TRBJ1-1; unclear D gene. Trimming cost V 0 bases and J 3 bases, with 8 bases left between them. The V gene's germline CDR1 is GTSNPN and CDR2 SVGIG (reference sequence). The CDR3 length is 13 residues. CDR3 sequence: CAWSVRGDTEAFF. The CDR3 bases are TGTGCCTGGAGTGTACGGGGAGACACTGAAGCTTTCTTT.

This clone was seen just once. This rearrangement joins TRBV30 to TRBJ2-5; D is undetermined. V lost 0 bases and J lost 5, with 7 bases in between. CDR1 is GTSNPN, CDR2 SVGIG, per germline (reference sequence). The CDR3 length is 12 residues. DNA of the CDR3: TGTGCCTGGAGTGTACAGAGGGAGACCCAGTACTTC. Translation: CAWSVQRETQYF.

The chain employs TRBV5-4 and TRBJ2-7, with D maybe TRBD1 (6 bases). Germline CDR1 SGHNT, CDR2 YYREEE (reference sequence). The CDR3 consists of 15 residues. V dropped 4 bases and J dropped 0 bases, with 14 bases sitting between them. The DNA of the CDR3 is TGTGCCAGCAGCATACAGGGAGAGTTCTCCTACGAGCAGTACTTC. This gives the protein CASSIQGEFSYEQYF.

This chain uses TRBV29-1 with TRBJ2-1; TRBD2 agrees at 11 bases. This CDR3 is 15 amino acids long. Germline assignment: CDR1 SQVTM and CDR2 ANQGSEA. Trimming at V came to 5 bases and at J to 2 bases, leaving 5 bases not matched to a gene. The DNA of the CDR3 is TGCAGCGTTAAAGGGACTAGCGGTCCCTACAATGAGCAGTTCTTC. Protein sequence: CSVKGTSGPYNEQFF.

This clone was recorded a few times. V usage is TRBV6-1 and J usage is TRBJ2-7; unclear D gene. Trimming left V 4 bases short and J 9 bases short, with 13 bases between. CDR1 and CDR2 (germline): MNHNS, SASEGT. The CDR3 loop spans 12 amino acids. The CDR3 sequence is CASSAPYVGQYF. DNA of the CDR3: TGTGCCAGCAGTGCCCCCTACGTGGGGCAGTACTTC.

This clone turned up a few times. The V gene is TRBV19, the J gene TRBJ1-2; D possibly corresponds to TRBD1 (6 bases). Trimming shortened V by 11 bases and J by 0 bases, and 13 bases separated the two germline ends. The CDR3 length is 13 residues. The germline V gene encodes CDR1 LNHDA and CDR2 SQIVND (reference sequence). The CDR3 DNA reads as TGTGCCTCCACAGGGCAGGCTAACTATGGCTACACCTTC. Translated: CASTGQANYGYTF.

In this sample, this clone turned up a few times. The V call is TRBV7-2, the J call TRBJ1-1, with 7 positions matching TRBD1. The CDR3 has 13 residues. V shed 5 bases and J 4 bases; nucleotides not matched to a gene: 4. CDR1 and CDR2 (germline): SGHTA, FQGNSA. The CDR3 loop reads CASSDRQGTEAFF. DNA of the CDR3: TGTGCCAGCAGCGACCGACAGGGCACTGAAGCTTTCTTT.

Turning to this clone: Germline and junction disagree at one end, which may indicate a read error. This sequence joins TRBV5-1 and TRBJ2-7; 7 bases are a match to TRBD1. Looked up from germline, CDR1 is SGHRS and CDR2 is YFSETQ. The CDR3 is made up of 13 amino acids. CDR3 loop: CASSLGQLSEQYF. The CDR3 DNA is TGCGCCAGCAGTTTGGGACAGTTGAGCGAGCAGTACTTC.

There are a few counts of this clone. The chain uses TRBV25-1 and TRBJ1-1, with 7 nucleotides matching TRBD1. CDR1 is MGHDK and CDR2 is SYGVNS in the germline V gene. V lost 3 bases and J lost 8; bases outside the gene matches: 12. This CDR3 is 15 amino acids long. In DNA form, the CDR3 reads TGTGCCAGCAGTGATCACGGGACAGCTCATACCGAAGCTTTCTTT. This codes for CASSDHGTAHTEAFF.

Many counts were recorded for this clone. This chain connects TRBV7-2 to TRBJ2-1; 8 bases line up with TRBD1. V lost 1 base to trimming and J lost 4 bases; unmatched junction nucleotides: 3. Germline values: CDR1 SGHTA, CDR2 FQGNSA. This CDR3 has 15 residues. The DNA for the CDR3 is TGTGCCAGCAGCTTAGGACAGGGGAGATACAATGAGCAGTTCTTC. This codes for CASSLGQGRYNEQFF.

V usage is TRBV6-5 and J usage is TRBJ2-7; 8 nucleotides align to TRBD1. The CDR3 totals 15 residues. V dropped 4 bases and J dropped 1; count of bases not matched to a gene: 6. Germline CDR1 and CDR2: MNHEY and SVGAGI. The CDR3 protein is CASSSTGTGSYEQYF. The CDR3 DNA sequence: TGTGCCAGCAGTTCTACCGGGACAGGATCCTACGAGCAGTACTTC.

This sequence joins TRBV5-1 and TRBJ2-7; TRBD2 agrees at 10 bases. This CDR3 is built from 12 residues. Germline values: CDR1 SGHRS, CDR2 YFSETQ. Unmatched junction bases numbered 0, after V lost 6 bases and J lost 3 bases. The CDR3 spells CASTSGSYEQYF. The DNA for the CDR3 is TGCGCCAGCACTAGCGGGAGCTACGAGCAGTACTTC.

A few counts support this clone. The J gene is TRBJ2-5, the V gene TRBV29-1; no clear D. There are 14 residues in the CDR3. Looked up from germline, CDR1 is SQVTM and CDR2 is ANQGSEA. V shed 1 base and J shed 2 bases, with 11 bases lying between them. In nucleotides, the CDR3 is TGCAGCGTTGAAGTGGAAACGCAGCAAGAGACCCAGTACTTC. Protein sequence: CSVEVETQQETQYF.

The rearrangement joins TRBV29-1 to TRBJ2-4, with 9 nucleotides matching TRBD2. There are 16 residues in the CDR3. The V gene's germline CDR1 is SQVTM and CDR2 ANQGSEA. Trimming took 6 bases from V and 4 from J; bases not matched to a gene: 13. The CDR3, as DNA: TGCAGCGTCCGCCGAACTGTAGCGGGAGATAAAAACATTCAGTACTTC. Translated, it gives CSVRRTVAGDKNIQYF.

This clone was seen a handful of times. The chain carries TRBV7-9 and TRBJ1-1; D is uncertain. The CDR3 covers 14 residues. Germline V gives CDR1 SEHNR, CDR2 FQNEAQ (reference sequence). Trimming shortened V by 3 bases and J by 0 bases, and 8 bases separated the two germline ends. For the CDR3, the DNA is TGTGCCAGCAGCTTCTTATCGGTGAACACTGAAGCTTTCTTT. This gives the protein CASSFLSVNTEAFF.

Only a few counts were recorded for this clone. The V call is TRBV7-9, the J call TRBJ2-7; 7 bases line up with TRBD2. This CDR3 spans 16 amino acids. V was pared by 6 bases and J by 2 bases, with 13 bases of the junction left unmatched. Germline V CDR1 and CDR2: SEHNR, FQNEAQ (reference sequence). The CDR3 region has the DNA TGTGCCAGCAGACCGCTCGGGGAGGGAGGGACCTACGAGCAGTACTTC. The encoded protein is CASRPLGEGGTYEQYF. Full variable domain (outside the CDR3, taken from reference TRBV7-9 and TRBJ2-7): DTGVSQNPRHKITKRGQNVTFRCDPISEHNRLYWYRQTLGQGPEFLTYFQNEAQLEKSRLLSDRFSAERPKGSFSTLEIQRTEQGDSAMYLCASRPLGEGGTYEQYFGPGTRLTVT.

This clone has just a few counts. The chain couples TRBV5-1 to TRBJ1-1; 7 bases are a match to TRBD1. V lost 3 bases, J lost 5 bases, and 4 bases stayed unmatched. CDR3 length: 13 amino acids. Per germline, CDR1 SGHRS and CDR2 YFSETQ. The CDR3 region is CASSSMTGTEAFF. The CDR3 DNA follows: TGCGCCAGCAGCTCTATGACAGGGACTGAAGCTTTCTTT.

This clone showed up just a few times. The rearrangement links TRBV29-1 to TRBJ1-1; TRBD1 might be the D (6 bases). Germline V gives CDR1 SQVTM, CDR2 ANQGSEA. The CDR3 is 12 amino acids. The V and J ends lost 0 bases and 4 bases respectively, with 6 bases between them. CDR3 amino acids: CSVEEGGTEAFF. As DNA, the CDR3 is TGCAGCGTTGAAGAAGGGGGCACTGAAGCTTTCTTT.

This clone was observed a handful of times. The genes are TRBV18 and TRBJ1-4, with D possibly being TRBD1 (5 bases). Trimming removed 3 bases from V and 6 bases from J, with 11 bases in between. The CDR3 is 14 amino acids. CDR1 KGHSH and CDR2 LQKENI come from the germline V gene. The CDR3 sequence is CASSPTEGHEKLFF. CDR3 bases: TGTGCCAGCTCACCTACCGAGGGACATGAAAAACTGTTTTTT.